These 17 T cell receptor beta chains were all obtained from the same sample, sequenced in a study of blood T cells in healthy people across ages. The second PCR ran about 6 to 12 cycles with a sample-barcoded 5' primer and J-beta primers. TCRdb used MiXCR to reprocess the 5' RACE reads, holding one entry per CDR3 protein. The sample yields hundreds of thousands of distinct CDR3 sequences, approximately 30% seen once. The material sequenced was blood. These receptors were taken from a woman of 80 years or more in good health.

The chain couples TRBV12-3 or TRBV12-4 to TRBJ1-1; a weak D match, TRBD1 (5 bases). V lost 3 bases and J lost 12, with 14 bases in between. The CDR3 covers 12 residues. The CDR3: CASSLNRLSTFF. CDR3 bases: TGTGCCAGCAGTTTGAACAGGTTGTCGACTTTCTTT.

The CDR3 here is CASSLSTGTGIYNEQFF. The CDR3 DNA is TGTGCCAGCAGTTTATCGACTGGGACAGGAATTTACAATGAGCAGTTCTTC. The chain links TRBV27 to TRBJ2-1; 8 nucleotides align to TRBD1. This CDR3 has 17 amino acids. V was clipped by 0 bases and J by 4 bases; unmatched bases: 8. In germline, CDR1 is MNHEY, CDR2 SMNVEV (reference sequence).

Of note for this clonotype: A much larger clone sits a single nucleotide away, making a read error possible. This chain joins TRBV20-1 and TRBJ2-5, with D unclear. The CDR3 runs to 11 residues. CDR1 DFQATT and CDR2 SNEGSKA come from the germline V gene (reference sequence). Trimming removed 5 bases at V and 11 bases at J, with 15 bases between. Here the CDR3 reads CSAASQSEQYF. Written as DNA, the CDR3 is TGCAGTGCTGCGTCCCAGTCGGAGCAGTACTTC.

In this sample, this clonotype turned up a few times. CDR3 region: CASSALGTSYEQYF. CDR3 nucleotide sequence: TGTGCCAGCAGTGCGTTAGGGACCTCCTACGAGCAGTACTTC. The chain is built from TRBV2 and TRBJ2-7; D might be TRBD1 or TRBD2, each matching 5 bases. V was shortened by 4 bases and J by 0 bases, with 10 bases between the two germline ends. This CDR3 is built from 14 residues. Germline assignment: CDR1 SNHLY and CDR2 FYNNEI.

This clonotype was counted at least ten times. The chain uses TRBV6-5 and TRBJ2-2; D ambiguous. The ends were cut back, 5 bases at V and 6 bases at J, with 7 bases in the middle. CDR1 and CDR2 from the germline V gene are MNHEY and SVGAGI. The CDR3 totals 12 residues. CDR3 DNA sequence: TGTGCCAGCAGTCGAGGACCCGGGGAGCTGTTTTTT. Protein product: CASSRGPGELFF.

This clonotype was counted a few times. This chain joins TRBV28 and TRBJ1-1; perhaps TRBD1 as D (6 bases). Germline V gives CDR1 MDHEN, CDR2 SYDVKM. The CDR3 totals 15 residues. V dropped 4 bases and J dropped 6 bases, with 18 bases sitting between them. The CDR3 region has the DNA TGTGCCAGCAGTTCCCTCGGGGGGCGAGGCGCTGAAGCTTTCTTT. The encoded protein is CASSSLGGRGAEAFF. Based on the CDR3 plus reference TRBV28 and TRBJ1-1, the full variable domain is DVKVTQSSRYLVKRTGEKVFLECVQDMDHENMFWYRQDPGLGLRLIYFSYDVKMKEKGDIPEGYSVSREKKERFSLILESASTNQTSMYLCASSSLGGRGAEAFFGQGTRLTVV.

On this clonotype itself: A much larger clone lies one base from this, so it may be a read error. This chain uses TRBV5-6 with TRBJ2-7; 9 bases fit TRBD1. This CDR3 is built from 16 residues. The germline CDR1 and CDR2 sequences are SGHDT and YYEEEE. This CDR3 is CACSLPGQGVSYEQYF. The DNA of the CDR3 is TGTGCCTGCAGCTTACCGGGACAGGGTGTCTCCTACGAGCAGTACTTC.

This clonotype appeared many times. The CDR3 region has the DNA TGTGCCAGCAGTCCACGACTAGCGGGGGAGTACAATGAGCAGTTCTTC. Its translation is CASSPRLAGEYNEQFF. V and J are TRBV12-3 or TRBV12-4 and TRBJ2-1; 12 bases line up with TRBD2. The CDR3 is 16 amino acids. With 5 bases clipped from V and 4 bases from J, the junction kept 6 bases outside the gene matches.

Comments on this clonotype: This clone may be a read error of a much larger clone one base away. The chain employs TRBV5-6 and TRBJ2-7; a weak D match, TRBD1 (5 bases). The germline V gene has CDR1 SGHDT and CDR2 YYEEEE. The CDR3 spans 16 residues. CDR3 loop: CANSQIGHKIPYEQYF. In DNA form, the CDR3 reads TGTGCCAACAGCCAGATAGGACATAAGATCCCCTACGAGCAGTACTTC.

This clonotype was counted many times. This CDR3 is CAWSRDLPYEQYF. CDR3 bases: TGTGCCTGGAGTCGAGATCTCCCTTACGAGCAGTACTTC. The chain employs TRBV30 and TRBJ2-7; no reliable D call. The CDR3 is made up of 13 amino acids. Germline V gene lookup returns CDR1 GTSNPN and CDR2 SVGIG (reference sequence). V was pared by 2 bases and J by 4 bases, with 12 bases between.

This clonotype was recorded at least ten times. The V gene is TRBV6-6, the J gene TRBJ2-6; D gene unclear. Trimming took off 8 bases at V and 2 bases at J, with 10 bases between the two ends. The CDR3 sequence is 14 residues long. The germline V gene has CDR1 MNHNY and CDR2 SVGAGI (reference sequence). The CDR3 region has the DNA TGTGCCAGCTCAAAAGGGACTGGGGCCAACGTCCTGACTTTC. This gives the protein CASSKGTGANVLTF.

This clonotype turned up a few times. The gene calls are TRBV7-9 and TRBJ2-7, with D perhaps assigned TRBD1 or TRBD2 (6 bases each). The CDR3 runs 15 residues. Trimming took 4 bases from V and 3 from J, leaving 16 bases between them. CDR1 is SEHNR and CDR2 is FQNEAQ in the germline V gene (reference sequence). The CDR3 loop is CASSSGDMGLYEQYF. DNA for the CDR3: TGTGCCAGCAGCTCGGGGGACATGGGGCTCTACGAGCAGTACTTC.

In its sample, this clonotype was seen a few times. This chain connects TRBV28 to TRBJ1-5; perhaps TRBD1 as D (5 bases). V lost 5 bases and J lost 5, with 10 bases in between. Germline-derived CDR1 and CDR2 are MDHEN and SYDVKM. CDR3 length: 13 amino acids. The CDR3 nucleotides read TGTGCCAGCAGTGGGACCCGACATCAGCCCCAGCATTTT. This sequence encodes CASSGTRHQPQHF. The full variable domain, with the rest looked up from reference TRBV28 and TRBJ1-5, is DVKVTQSSRYLVKRTGEKVFLECVQDMDHENMFWYRQDPGLGLRLIYFSYDVKMKEKGDIPEGYSVSREKKERFSLILESASTNQTSMYLCASSGTRHQPQHFGDGTRLSIL.

This clonotype was picked up a small number of times. Being one base from a much bigger clone, this may be a read error. The J gene is TRBJ2-3, the V gene TRBV12-3 or TRBV12-4; D assignment may be TRBD1 or TRBD2 (6 bases each). This CDR3 is built from 19 residues. CDR3 residues: CASSPGTSLTITSTDAQYF. Written as DNA, the CDR3 is TGTGCCAGCAGTCCGGGGACATCCCTAACCATAACTAGCACAGATGCGCAGTATTTT.

For this clonotype: This may be a read error: a much more frequent sequence differs by one nucleotide. The chain links TRBV2 to TRBJ2-3; 11 nucleotides align to TRBD2. The CDR3 consists of 15 residues. The germline gives CDR1 SNHLY, CDR2 FYNNEI. The V segment lost 6 bases and the J segment 0 bases; nucleotides outside the gene matches: 2. The CDR3 bases are TGTGCCAGCAGGGTAGCGGGGGGGAGCACAGATACGCAGTATTTT. Translating it yields CASRVAGGSTDTQYF.

This clonotype has a count of ten or more. A clone one base away is much larger, so this may be a read error. The rearrangement links TRBV20-1 to TRBJ2-1, with D perhaps matching TRBD2 (5 bases). The J call may be wrong; the DNA end is better matched by TRBJ2-7. Germline V gene sequence: CDR1 DFQATT, CDR2 SNEGSKA (reference sequence). The CDR3 totals 14 residues. In DNA form, the CDR3 reads TGCAGTGCTAAATTAGCGCACTCCTACAATGAGCAGTACTTC. Its protein is CSAKLAHSYNEQYF.

The chain is built from TRBV9 and TRBJ2-1; 7 bases are shared with TRBD1. This CDR3 is built from 15 residues. The germline CDR1 and CDR2 sequences are SGDLS and YYNGEE. V lost 5 bases and J lost 3; bases outside the gene matches: 8. CDR3 in amino acids: CASSESGTVYNEQFF. In DNA, the CDR3 is TGTGCCAGCAGTGAATCCGGGACAGTCTACAATGAGCAGTTCTTC.